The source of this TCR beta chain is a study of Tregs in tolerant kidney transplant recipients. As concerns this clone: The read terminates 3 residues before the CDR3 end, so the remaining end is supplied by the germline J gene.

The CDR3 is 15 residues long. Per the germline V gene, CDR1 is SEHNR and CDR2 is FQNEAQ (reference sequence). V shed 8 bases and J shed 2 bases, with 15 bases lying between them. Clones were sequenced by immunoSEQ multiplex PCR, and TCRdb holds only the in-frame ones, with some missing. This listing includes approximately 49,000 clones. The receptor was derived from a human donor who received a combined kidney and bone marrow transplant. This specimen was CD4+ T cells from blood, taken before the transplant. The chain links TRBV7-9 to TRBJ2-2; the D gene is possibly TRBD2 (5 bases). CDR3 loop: CASCDGSVNTGELFF. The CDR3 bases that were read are TGTGCCAGCTGTGATGGTAGCGTAAACACCGGGGAG.